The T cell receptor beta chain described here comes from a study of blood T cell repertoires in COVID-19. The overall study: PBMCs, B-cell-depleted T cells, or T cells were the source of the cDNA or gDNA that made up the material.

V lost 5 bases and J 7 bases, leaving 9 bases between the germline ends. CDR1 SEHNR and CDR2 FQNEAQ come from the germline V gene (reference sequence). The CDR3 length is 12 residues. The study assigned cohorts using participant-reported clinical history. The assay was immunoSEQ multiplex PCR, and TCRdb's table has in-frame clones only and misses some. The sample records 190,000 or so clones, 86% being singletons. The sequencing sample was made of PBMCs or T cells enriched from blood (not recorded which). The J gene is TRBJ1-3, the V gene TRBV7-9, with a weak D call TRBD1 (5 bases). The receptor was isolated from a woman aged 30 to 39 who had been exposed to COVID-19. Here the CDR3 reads CASSEQGNTIYF. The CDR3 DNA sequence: TGTGCCAGCAGCGAGCAGGGTAACACCATATATTTT.